This note documents a single TCR beta chain sequence. No antigen is known for it. It has no much larger one-base neighbor in the sample; base qualities were not kept. Patients with a history of autoimmune disease or receiving systemic immunosuppression were excluded from the trial. Peripheral blood for TCR sequencing was collected from all dose cohorts at baseline, on cycle 4 day 1, and on cycle 7 day 1. The samples were drawn from a first-in-human, open-label, multicenter phase I dose-escalation trial of ivuxolimab. Adults with locally advanced or metastatic melanoma, renal cell, hepatocellular, or head and neck squamous cell carcinoma were enrolled in the trial. CD4+ and CD8+ T cells were sorted separately from peripheral blood before TCR sequencing. The data were taken from a study of OX40 agonist ivuxolimab in advanced cancers. Looking at the study overall: The costimulatory receptor OX40 (CD134) was targeted by ivuxolimab, a fully human IgG2 agonistic monoclonal antibody. Intravenous ivuxolimab was administered to patients every 2 weeks at six dose levels: 0.01, 0.1, 0.3, 1.5, 3 and 10 mg/kg. Among the 52 dose-escalation patients, some 20 had hepatocellular carcinoma, roughly 15 melanoma, 9 renal cell carcinoma and 9 head and neck cancer. In the dose-escalation cohort, 82.7% of patients were male, and the mean age was approximately 60 years, with a range of about 23 to 85. Prior anti-PD-1, anti-PD-L1 or anti-CTLA-4 therapy was permitted, and approximately 40% of dose-escalation patients had received checkpoint inhibitors. Partial responses were achieved by three dose-escalation patients, of whom one had hepatocellular carcinoma and two had cutaneous melanoma. Peripheral TCRbeta sequencing aimed to test whether ivuxolimab altered TCR sequence diversity and caused clonal T-cell expansion. The paper covers the monotherapy dose-escalation part of the phase I ivuxolimab trial, which included N ≈ 57 patients.

Genomic DNA was isolated from the sorted cells so that the TCRbeta CDR3 region could be sequenced. TCRbeta CDR3 regions were sequenced using the immunoSEQ Assay. Here the immuneACCESS table is served through TCRdb, limited to in-frame sequences with V and J called. Missing clones are a known gap in these copies; in checked studies unresolved V genes cover under half, and the rest lacks a known reason. The sample contains 65,000 to 90,000 clones, around 90% of them found a single time. Of the sample, about a tenth falls within the top ten clones. The full study reports these points: After ivuxolimab, more expanded clones were found on average in CD8+ T cells than in CD4+ T cells. In the 0.1-3.0 mg/kg groups, partial responders were among the patients with the lowest normalized peripheral clonal expansion, particularly in CD8+ T cells. Antigen specificity was not determined for the clonally expanded peripheral T cells. Low levels of normalized T-cell clonal expansion were also seen in some patients who did not respond. At doses of 0.1 to 3.0 mg/kg, clonal expansion of both CD4+ and CD8+ T cells in blood was seen between baseline and week 6.

The germline V gene encodes CDR1 LNHDA and CDR2 SQIVND (reference sequence). After removal of 10 bases from V and 6 bases from J, the junction retains 12 bases not matched to a gene. Measured from the cysteine to the phenylalanine, the CDR3 is 15 residues long. Only the CDR3 region is kept as DNA, spanning 45 bases read in frame from base 1. This chain is built from TRBV19 and TRBJ2-1; 10 central nucleotides agree with TRBD2. The sequence was obtained from an adult with an advanced solid tumor such as melanoma, head and neck, liver or kidney cancer. Sample: CD4+ or CD8+ T cells sorted from blood, taken in a trial of the OX40 agonist ivuxolimab. For the CDR3, the sequence is CATADLAGVSNEQFF. The DNA reads TGTGCCACCGCGGACCTAGCGGGAGTTAGCAATGAGCAGTTCTTC.